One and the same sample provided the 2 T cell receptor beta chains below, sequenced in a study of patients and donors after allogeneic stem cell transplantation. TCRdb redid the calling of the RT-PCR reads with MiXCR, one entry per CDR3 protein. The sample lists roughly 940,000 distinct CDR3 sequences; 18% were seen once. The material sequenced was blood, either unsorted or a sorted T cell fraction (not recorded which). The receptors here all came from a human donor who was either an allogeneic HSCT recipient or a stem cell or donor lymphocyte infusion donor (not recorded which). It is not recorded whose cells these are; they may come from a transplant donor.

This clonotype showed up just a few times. CDR3 nucleotide sequence: TGCAGCGTAGGAGGTGGCGGGAGGGCCGCGGAGCAGTTCTTC. It is translated as CSVGGGGRAAEQFF. The chain combines TRBV29-1 with TRBJ2-1; 9 bases match TRBD2. V dropped 6 bases and J dropped 10; count of bases not matched to a gene: 13. This CDR3 is built from 14 residues. The germline V gene has CDR1 SQVTM and CDR2 ANQGSEA.

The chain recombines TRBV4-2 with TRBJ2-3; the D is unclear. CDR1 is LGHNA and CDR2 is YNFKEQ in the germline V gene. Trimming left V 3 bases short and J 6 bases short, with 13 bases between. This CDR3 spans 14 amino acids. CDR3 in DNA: TGTGCCAGCAGCCAGGTAACGAGAGGCGATACGCAGTATTTT. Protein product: CASSQVTRGDTQYF.